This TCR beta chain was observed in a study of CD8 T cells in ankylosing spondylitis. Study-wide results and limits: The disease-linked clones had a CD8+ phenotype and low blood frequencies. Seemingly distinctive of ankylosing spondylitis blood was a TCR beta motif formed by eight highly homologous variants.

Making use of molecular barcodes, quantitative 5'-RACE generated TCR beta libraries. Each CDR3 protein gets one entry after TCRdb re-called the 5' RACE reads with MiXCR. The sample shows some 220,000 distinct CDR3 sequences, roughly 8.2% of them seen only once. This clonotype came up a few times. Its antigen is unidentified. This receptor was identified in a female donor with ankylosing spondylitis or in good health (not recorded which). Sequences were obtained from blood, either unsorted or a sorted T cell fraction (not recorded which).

CDR3 nucleotides: TGTGCCAGCAGCGAAATTAGGACAGTTAATGAGCAGTTCTTC. Translated: CASSEIRTVNEQFF. The V and J genes are TRBV7-2 and TRBJ2-1, with D possibly matching TRBD1 (6 bases). V was clipped by 5 bases and J by 7 bases, with 15 bases between them. CDR1 and CDR2 from the germline V gene are SGHTA and FQGNSA. The CDR3 is made up of 14 amino acids.